This TCR beta chain stems from a study of PD-L1 blockade in urothelial cancer. The data were produced by immunoSEQ multiplex PCR, yet TCRdb's version contains in-frame clones alone and is incomplete. The sample includes about 86,000 clones, about 84% of them seen just once. The time point: pretreatment peripheral blood. The sample consisted of PBMCs, taken around atezolizumab (anti-PD-L1) treatment. The receptor comes from a man aged 60 to 69 with urothelial cancer.

Written as DNA, the CDR3 is TGTGCCAGCAGCTCGGGGATCGAGACCGGGGAGCTGTTTTTT. Its translation: CASSSGIETGELFF. The chain employs TRBV9 and TRBJ2-2, with TRBD2 as a possible D gene (5 bases). V lost 4 bases and J 5 bases, leaving 12 bases between the germline ends. The CDR3 loop spans 14 amino acids. Germline CDR1 and CDR2: SGDLS and YYNGEE.